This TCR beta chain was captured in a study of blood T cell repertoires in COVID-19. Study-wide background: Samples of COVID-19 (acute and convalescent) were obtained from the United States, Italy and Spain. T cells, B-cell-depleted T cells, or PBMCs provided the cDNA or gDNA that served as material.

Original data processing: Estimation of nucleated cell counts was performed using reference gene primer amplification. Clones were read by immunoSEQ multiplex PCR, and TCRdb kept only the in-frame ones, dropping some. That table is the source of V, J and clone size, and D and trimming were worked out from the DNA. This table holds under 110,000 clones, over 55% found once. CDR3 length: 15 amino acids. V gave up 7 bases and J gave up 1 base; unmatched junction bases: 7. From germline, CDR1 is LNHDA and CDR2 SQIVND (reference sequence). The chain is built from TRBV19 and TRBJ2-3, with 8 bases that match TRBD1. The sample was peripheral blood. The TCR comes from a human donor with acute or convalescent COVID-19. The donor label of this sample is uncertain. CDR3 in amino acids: CASKKRQGRTDTQYF. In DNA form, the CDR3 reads TGTGCCAGTAAAAAGAGACAGGGGCGCACAGATACGCAGTATTTT.